This entry lists 30 T cell receptor beta chains sequenced from one sample in a study of blood T cell repertoires in COVID-19. This table comes from immunoSEQ multiplex PCR, and its TCRdb copy is limited to in-frame clones, with some not included. The table has around 42,000 clones, over 70% seen once. The sample consisted of peripheral blood. The receptor set was obtained from a woman aged 80 or older with acute or convalescent COVID-19.

V is TRBV15 and J is TRBJ1-1, with TRBD1 matching 9 bases. The CDR3 length is 15 residues. The V gene's germline CDR1 is LNHNV and CDR2 YYDKDF (reference sequence). V shed 5 bases, J shed 1 base, and the junction held 5 bases outside the gene matches. CDR3 sequence reads: CATSVRTGANTEAFF. For the CDR3, the DNA is TGTGCCACCAGCGTCCGGACAGGGGCGAACACTGAAGCTTTCTTT.

The J gene is TRBJ2-5, the V gene TRBV5-1, with 7 bases identical to TRBD2. This CDR3 is 14 amino acids long. Trimming cost V 3 bases and J 1 base; bases outside gene matches: 3. In germline, CDR1 is SGHRS, CDR2 YFSETQ. CDR3 loop: CASSSLAGQETQYF. The CDR3 nucleotides read TGCGCCAGCAGCTCCTTAGCGGGCCAAGAGACCCAGTACTTC.

V usage is TRBV7-9 and J usage is TRBJ1-3; no firm D call. The CDR3 covers 14 residues. V lost 5 bases and J lost 3, with 11 bases in between. Looked up from germline, CDR1 is SEHNR and CDR2 is FQNEAQ (reference sequence). The CDR3 sequence: CASSPERGGNTIYF. The CDR3 DNA follows: TGTGCCAGCAGCCCCGAGCGGGGTGGAAACACCATATATTTT.

In its sample, this clone was seen once. This sequence joins TRBV7-3 and TRBJ2-3; TRBD2 matches 7 bases. The length of the CDR3 is 14 residues. Germline CDR1 and CDR2: SGHTA and FQGTGA. J gave up 2 bases and V 5 bases, and 4 bases lay outside the gene matches. CDR3 nucleotide sequence: TGTGCCAGCAGCGGAGCGGGGAACACAGATACGCAGTATTTT. This translates into CASSGAGNTDTQYF.

This rearrangement joins TRBV29-1 to TRBJ2-7; perhaps TRBD2 as D (6 bases). The CDR3 is made up of 11 amino acids. Trimming shortened V by 7 bases and J by 3 bases, and 10 bases separated the two germline ends. Germline-derived CDR1 and CDR2 are SQVTM and ANQGSEA. The CDR3 spells CSGVGGYEQYF. The CDR3 nucleotides read TGCAGCGGGGTGGGGGGCTACGAGCAGTACTTC.

V gene TRBV18 combines with J gene TRBJ1-1; 9 bases fit TRBD1. This CDR3 is 16 amino acids long. Losses at the gene ends were 3 bases for V and 7 bases for J; bases not matched to a gene: 12. Germline CDR1 and CDR2: KGHSH and LQKENI. CDR3 region: CASSPLQGAYGGEAFF. The CDR3 nucleotides are TGTGCCAGCTCACCGCTACAGGGGGCTTATGGCGGTGAAGCTTTCTTT.

The chain joins TRBV6-5 to TRBJ1-2; a weak D match, TRBD1 (6 bases). CDR3 length: 11 amino acids. Trimming stripped 7 bases from V and 4 bases from J, with 7 bases between. The V gene's germline CDR1 is MNHEY and CDR2 SVGAGI. The CDR3 sequence is CASTGAYGYTF. The CDR3 nucleotides are TGTGCCAGCACAGGGGCCTATGGCTACACCTTC.

The J gene is TRBJ2-3, the V gene TRBV19, with 14 nucleotides matching TRBD2. J gave up 1 base and V 6 bases, and 9 bases lay outside the gene matches. The CDR3 covers 18 residues. CDR1 and CDR2 from the germline V gene are LNHDA and SQIVND (reference sequence). This CDR3 is CASSRGTSGSQGTDTQYF. As DNA, the CDR3 is TGTGCCAGTAGCCGAGGGACTAGCGGGAGTCAGGGCACAGATACGCAGTATTTT. Complete variable domain (other parts from reference TRBV19 and TRBJ2-3): DGGITQSPKYLFRKEGQNVTLSCEQNLNHDAMYWYRQDPGQGLRLIYYSQIVNDFQKGDIAEGYSVSREKKESFPLTVTSAQKNPTAFYLCASSRGTSGSQGTDTQYFGPGTRLTVL.

This chain uses TRBV19 with TRBJ2-1, with 10 nucleotides matching TRBD2. Germline values: CDR1 LNHDA, CDR2 SQIVND (reference sequence). The CDR3 contains 16 residues. Germline trimming cut 4 bases from V and 8 bases from J; bases unmatched to any gene: 11. CDR3 in amino acids: CASSRTLAGVVHEQFF. The CDR3 DNA sequence: TGTGCCAGTAGTAGAACCCTAGCGGGAGTGGTGCATGAGCAGTTCTTC.

The chain is built from TRBV9 and TRBJ1-1; perhaps TRBD1 as D (5 bases). This CDR3 is 17 amino acids long. V was shortened by 2 bases and J by 4 bases, with 21 bases between the two germline ends. CDR1 and CDR2 from the germline V gene are SGDLS and YYNGEE. The CDR3 loop is CASSVGGAVLGGTEAFF. The CDR3 DNA is TGTGCCAGCAGCGTTGGTGGGGCGGTCCTCGGCGGCACTGAAGCTTTCTTT.

CDR3 in DNA: TGCAGCGCGGGACTAGCGGGAGGTCCCTACAATGAGCAGTTCTTC. Translated: CSAGLAGGPYNEQFF. The rearrangement uses TRBV29-1 and TRBJ2-1; 15 positions agree with TRBD2. The CDR3 length is 15 residues. Germline V lookup: CDR1 SQVTM, CDR2 ANQGSEA. V trimming: 7 bases; J trimming: 2 bases; junction bases outside the gene matches: 3.

The chain is built from TRBV6-2 or TRBV6-3 and TRBJ1-2, with 10 bases fitting TRBD1. CDR1 is MNHEY, CDR2 SVGEGT, per germline. V lost 2 bases and J lost 5; bases outside the gene matches: 8. This CDR3 contains 16 residues. CDR3 residues: CASSYLPGTGDYGYTF. Written as DNA, the CDR3 is TGTGCCAGCAGTTACCTTCCCGGGACAGGGGATTATGGCTACACCTTC.

The V call is TRBV30, the J call TRBJ2-7, with TRBD2 as a possible D gene (7 bases). Trimming removed 0 bases from V and 2 bases from J, with 11 bases in between. This CDR3 has 14 residues. Germline loops: CDR1 GTSNPN, CDR2 SVGIG (reference sequence). Here the CDR3 DNA reads TGTGCCTGGAGTGTAGGGGGGGCTACCTACGAGCAGTACTTC. Protein product: CAWSVGGATYEQYF.

This sequence joins TRBV19 and TRBJ2-5, with a tentative D call TRBD1 (6 bases). The DNA end lines up better with TRBJ2-7; the J call may be wrong. Germline-derived CDR1 and CDR2 are LNHDA and SQIVND (reference sequence). The CDR3 extends over 15 amino acids. The CDR3 sequence: CASSIPGVGGYEQYF. The CDR3 DNA follows: TGTGCCAGTAGTATTCCCGGTGTAGGGGGCTACGAGCAGTACTTC.

V is TRBV7-2 and J is TRBJ2-5, with no clear D. Germline CDR1 and CDR2: SGHTA and FQGNSA. The CDR3 is made up of 13 amino acids. The V end was cut by 4 bases, the J end by 1 base, with 7 bases between. DNA of the CDR3: TGTGCCAGCAGCTGGGCAGTCCAAGAGACCCAGTACTTC. Translating it yields CASSWAVQETQYF.

This chain uses TRBV30 with TRBJ1-3; maybe TRBD1 (6 bases). The CDR3 covers 14 residues. The germline V gene encodes CDR1 GTSNPN and CDR2 SVGIG (reference sequence). Trimming pared 3 bases from V and 1 base from J, leaving 10 bases between. The CDR3 is CAWRTGFSGNTIYF. In DNA, the CDR3 is TGTGCCTGGAGGACAGGTTTTTCTGGAAACACCATATATTTT.

V and J are TRBV5-4 and TRBJ2-1, with 10 bases identical to TRBD1. Germline-derived CDR1 and CDR2 are SGHNT and YYREEE (reference sequence). The CDR3 sequence is 17 residues long. The V segment lost 4 bases and the J segment 7 bases; nucleotides outside the gene matches: 14. CDR3 DNA sequence: TGTGCCAGCAGCCCCTACCTTGGGACAGGGGTTGAAAATGAGCAGTTCTTC. It is translated as CASSPYLGTGVENEQFF.

The rearrangement uses TRBV7-3 and TRBJ2-1, with a possible D match to TRBD2 (5 bases). The V end was cut by 1 base, the J end by 10 bases, with 14 bases between. Germline V gene lookup returns CDR1 SGHTA and CDR2 FQGTGA. The CDR3 has 14 amino acids. As DNA, the CDR3 is TGTGCCAGCAGCTTAAATTGGGGAGACTCAGAGCAGTTCTTC. Protein product: CASSLNWGDSEQFF.

This CDR3 is CASSVGTGGSGNTIYF. CDR3 DNA sequence: TGTGCCAGCAGCGTAGGGACAGGGGGCTCTGGAAACACCATATATTTT. This sequence joins TRBV9 and TRBJ1-3, with 10 nucleotides matching TRBD1. Per germline, CDR1 SGDLS and CDR2 YYNGEE. CDR3 length equals 16 residues. V lost 0 bases, J lost 0 bases, and 0 bases stayed unmatched.

The chain recombines TRBV27 with TRBJ2-1; 8 positions agree with TRBD1. Per germline, CDR1 MNHEY and CDR2 SMNVEV (reference sequence). V trimming: 6 bases; J trimming: 7 bases; junction bases outside the gene matches: 2. There are 12 residues in the CDR3. CDR3 region: CASRRQGNEQFF. CDR3 sequence (DNA): TGTGCCAGCAGACGACAGGGGAATGAGCAGTTCTTC.

Turning to this clone: Relative to the germline gene, one junction end is altered; a read error may explain this. The chain joins TRBV7-2 to TRBJ2-3; 10 nucleotides align to TRBD2. The CDR3 is made up of 17 amino acids. Germline V lookup: CDR1 SGHTA, CDR2 FQGNSA. CDR3 sequence: CASSPAGGDRSTDTQYF. CDR3 DNA: TGTGCCAGCAGTCCAGCGGGGGGGGACAGGAGCACGGATACGCAGTATTTT.

This chain uses TRBV24-1 with TRBJ2-7; D may be TRBD1 (5 bases). CDR1 is KGHDR, CDR2 SFDVKD, per germline. This CDR3 is 14 amino acids long. The V end lost 3 bases, the J end lost 0 bases, and 8 bases lay between the germline ends. Here the CDR3 reads CATSDRQSSYEQYF. As DNA, the CDR3 is TGTGCCACCAGTGATCGACAGTCCTCCTACGAGCAGTACTTC.

At least ten counts were recorded for this clone. The CDR3 DNA reads TGCGCCAGCAGCTTGCGGACAGGGGGCGGCGATGAGCAGTTCTTC. Translating it yields CASSLRTGGGDEQFF. The chain is built from TRBV5-1 and TRBJ2-1, with TRBD1 identical over 11 bases. V gave up 1 base and J gave up 8 bases; unmatched junction bases: 5. The germline V gene encodes CDR1 SGHRS and CDR2 YFSETQ. CDR3 length: 15 amino acids.

The chain uses TRBV27 and TRBJ2-5; D perhaps matches TRBD2 (6 bases). V lost 3 bases to trimming and J lost 1 base, with 15 bases between them. CDR1 is MNHEY and CDR2 is SMNVEV in the germline V gene (reference sequence). The CDR3 loop spans 16 amino acids. Here the CDR3 DNA reads TGTGCCAGCAGTTTGAGTGCGGGGTCTTTCCAAGAGACCCAGTACTTC. This codes for CASSLSAGSFQETQYF.

This clone was recorded only once. The genes are TRBV10-2 and TRBJ1-2, with 10 bases aligning to TRBD1. The CDR3 runs 13 residues. CDR1 WSHSY and CDR2 SAAADI come from the germline V gene. Trimming took 7 bases from V and 8 from J; bases not matched to a gene: 7. DNA for the CDR3: TGCGCCAGCACTCTCCGGACAGGGGGGGGCTACACCTTC. This encodes CASTLRTGGGYTF.

This rearrangement joins TRBV3-1 (or the pseudogene TRBV3-2) to TRBJ1-1, with a tentative D call TRBD1 (5 bases). CDR1 is LGHDT, CDR2 YNNKEL, per germline (reference sequence). This CDR3 has 14 amino acids. V lost 4 bases to trimming and J lost 1 base, with 10 bases between them. DNA of the CDR3: TGTGCCAGCAGCCCACAGGTTAAGAACACTGAAGCTTTCTTT. Amino acids: CASSPQVKNTEAFF.

In this sample, this clone turned up once. The chain uses TRBV6-5 and TRBJ2-3; 10 bases are a match to TRBD2. The CDR3 totals 15 residues. Germline CDR1 and CDR2: MNHEY and SVGAGI. Germline trimming cut 0 bases from V and 4 bases from J; bases unmatched to any gene: 1. CDR3 coding DNA: TGTGCCAGCAGTTACTCCGGACTAGCGGCAGATACGCAGTATTTT. It encodes CASSYSGLAADTQYF.

The chain carries TRBV30 and TRBJ2-3; 9 bases are a match to TRBD2. This CDR3 contains 14 residues. Trimming at V came to 2 bases and at J to 5 bases, leaving 5 bases not matched to a gene. Germline values: CDR1 GTSNPN, CDR2 SVGIG (reference sequence). CDR3 sequence (DNA): TGTGCCTGGAGTTCAGCGGGAGGAAGAGATACGCAGTATTTT. It yields the protein CAWSSAGGRDTQYF.

The chain links TRBV6-1 to TRBJ1-2; possible D gene TRBD1, 6 bases. Per germline, CDR1 MNHNS and CDR2 SASEGT. The CDR3 consists of 14 residues. V was trimmed by 1 base and J by 5 bases, leaving 11 bases between them. DNA of the CDR3: TGTGCCAGCAGTGAAGTACGGGGGGCTTATGGCTACACCTTC. Its translation is CASSEVRGAYGYTF.

This clone was counted once. The chain links TRBV2 to TRBJ2-5, with 7 nucleotides matching TRBD1. The CDR3 is 15 amino acids. J gave up 2 bases and V 6 bases, and 9 bases lay outside the gene matches. Germline CDR1 reads SNHLY; CDR2 reads FYNNEI. CDR3 coding DNA: TGTGCCAGCAGCGGTATAGGGGGCTCTCAAGAGACCCAGTACTTC. It is translated as CASSGIGGSQETQYF. The full variable domain, in which reference TRBV2 and TRBJ2-5 provide the parts outside the CDR3, is EPEVTQTPSHQVTQMGQEVILRCVPISNHLYFYWYRQILGQKVEFLVSFYNNEISEKSEIFDDQFSVERPDGSNFTLKIRSTKLEDSAMYFCASSGIGGSQETQYFGPGTRLLVL.